The present T cell receptor beta chain was sequenced within a study of cytomegalovirus exposure and HLA in healthy donors. Overall study findings and caveats: By a later analysis, the bulk of CMV-associated TCR beta chains appeared HLA-restricted.

Use of 60 Vbeta and 13 Jbeta primers characterized the PCR. The data were produced by immunoSEQ multiplex PCR, yet TCRdb's version contains in-frame clones alone and is incomplete. The sample has nearly 65,000 clones; approximately 71% are singletons. As to this clone: Its antigen is as yet unknown.

CDR1 and CDR2 (germline): SGHDT, YYEEEE. This CDR3 region has 14 residues. The V gene lost 4 bases and the J gene lost 3 bases, with 14 bases spanning the gap. The sequence derives from a man aged 50 to 59 in good health and CMV-seronegative. The specimen sequenced was PBMCs. The V call is TRBV5-6, the J call TRBJ2-7, with a tentative D call TRBD1 (6 bases). The CDR3 loop is CASSRGWDNYEQYF. Written as DNA, the CDR3 is TGTGCCAGCAGCCGCGGTTGGGACAACTACGAGCAGTACTTC.